These 30 T cell receptor beta chains came from one sample sequenced in a study of early T cells in non-severe SARS-CoV-2 infection. TCRdb reprocessed the 5' RACE reads via MiXCR and lists one record per CDR3 protein. Among approximately 100,000 distinct CDR3 sequences listed, 11% to 15% were seen once. Sequenced: whole blood. These receptor sequences come from an adult who was a healthcare worker with PCR-confirmed SARS-CoV-2 infection or an uninfected control (not recorded which).

This clonotype was detected only a few times. V and J are TRBV6-5 and TRBJ1-4, with 8 bases that match TRBD1. J gave up 4 bases and V 5 bases, and 6 bases lay outside the gene matches. The germline V gene encodes CDR1 MNHEY and CDR2 SVGAGI. CDR3 length: 15 residues. The CDR3 spells CASSPRQGINEKLFF. DNA for the CDR3: TGTGCCAGCAGTCCAAGACAGGGGATTAATGAAAAACTGTTTTTT.

The chain joins TRBV28 to TRBJ2-7; D perhaps matches TRBD1 (5 bases). Germline-derived CDR1 and CDR2 are MDHEN and SYDVKM. The CDR3 consists of 14 residues. The V end was cut by 7 bases, the J end by 6 bases, with 19 bases between. CDR3 sequence: CASKYLGDRGEQYF. DNA of the CDR3: TGTGCCAGCAAGTACCTAGGGGATAGGGGCGAGCAGTACTTC.

The chain uses TRBV7-9 and TRBJ2-3; 10 bases line up with TRBD1. The germline V gene has CDR1 SEHNR and CDR2 FQNEAQ (reference sequence). This CDR3 is built from 14 residues. V lost 5 bases, J lost 4 bases, and 3 bases stayed unmatched. In DNA form, the CDR3 reads TGTGCCAGCAGCGTTGGACAGGGGGCAGATACGCAGTATTTT. Translation gives CASSVGQGADTQYF.

This clonotype occurred many times. The chain has TRBV10-3 and TRBJ2-1; TRBD1 matches 12 bases. Per the germline V gene, CDR1 is ENHRY and CDR2 is SYGVKD. CDR3 length: 15 amino acids. V lost 0 bases to trimming and J lost 7 bases; unmatched junction nucleotides: 1. The CDR3 is CAISESGQGANEQFF. The CDR3 nucleotides read TGTGCCATCAGTGAGTCGGGACAGGGGGCAAATGAGCAGTTCTTC.

This clonotype turned up a few times. This chain connects TRBV7-8 to TRBJ1-1, with D unclear. V lost 5 bases and J lost 11, with 21 bases in between. The CDR3 contains 14 residues. Per the germline V gene, CDR1 is SGHVS and CDR2 is FQNEAQ. The CDR3 region has the DNA TGTGCCAGCAGCGCCCCTGGACGCCGACGGCCTGCTTTCTTT. Its translation is CASSAPGRRRPAFF.

This clonotype was seen only a few times. V usage is TRBV2 and J usage is TRBJ1-2, with D possibly matching TRBD1 (5 bases). The germline CDR1 and CDR2 sequences are SNHLY and FYNNEI. CDR3 length: 15 residues. V was pared by 6 bases and J by 1 base, with 15 bases between. The CDR3 protein is CASRFRQGDNYGYTF. CDR3 bases: TGTGCCAGCAGGTTTCGGCAGGGAGATAACTATGGCTACACCTTC.

This clonotype was found a few times. This rearrangement joins TRBV7-2 to TRBJ1-3; possible D gene TRBD1, 5 bases. Germline V gives CDR1 SGHTA, CDR2 FQGNSA. The CDR3 covers 16 residues. V dropped 0 bases and J dropped 2 bases, with 11 bases sitting between them. Here the CDR3 DNA reads TGTGCCAGCAGCTTAGCCCTTGGGGGGGCTGGAAACACCATATATTTT. Amino acid sequence: CASSLALGGAGNTIYF.

V and J are TRBV6-6 and TRBJ2-5, with D possibly being TRBD1 (5 bases). The germline CDR1 and CDR2 sequences are MNHNY and SVGAGI (reference sequence). The CDR3 contains 15 residues. Trimming cost V 3 bases and J 2 bases, with 13 bases left between them. The CDR3 DNA follows: TGTGCCAGCAGTTATAAGGACAACAAACAAGAGACCCAGTACTTC. It codes for CASSYKDNKQETQYF.

This clonotype was recorded a few times. The CDR3 spells CASSPGRLNTEAFF. The DNA for the CDR3 is TGCGCCAGCAGCCCGGGACGGCTGAACACTGAAGCTTTCTTT. J is TRBJ1-1 and V is TRBV5-1, with a possible D match to TRBD1 (5 bases). There are 14 residues in the CDR3. V was pared by 4 bases and J by 0 bases, with 10 bases between. The V gene's germline CDR1 is SGHRS and CDR2 YFSETQ. The full variable domain, with the rest looked up from reference TRBV5-1 and TRBJ1-1, is KAGVTQTPRYLIKTRGQQVTLSCSPISGHRSVSWYQQTPGQGLQFLFEYFSETQRNKGNFPGRFSGRQFSNSRSEMNVSTLELGDSALYLCASSPGRLNTEAFFGQGTRLTVV.

The chain has TRBV28 and TRBJ2-7; 8 bases match TRBD1. This CDR3 region has 14 residues. The germline V gene encodes CDR1 MDHEN and CDR2 SYDVKM. J was trimmed by 6 bases and V by 1 base; bases with no gene match: 5. The CDR3 DNA is TGTGCCAGCAGTTTATCGGACAGGGCCGGCGAGCAGTACTTC. Translating it yields CASSLSDRAGEQYF.

The chain joins TRBV14 to TRBJ1-6; 8 nucleotides align to TRBD1. The CDR3 consists of 15 residues. CDR1 is SGHDN and CDR2 is FVKESK in the germline V gene. J gave up 8 bases and V 4 bases, and 7 bases lay outside the gene matches. The CDR3 bases are TGTGCCAGCAGCCCGACAGGGGAATCCCATTCACCCCTCCACTTT. Translated: CASSPTGESHSPLHF.

The chain links TRBV6-1 to TRBJ2-7; 7 bases are shared with TRBD1. Trimming removed 1 base from V and 4 bases from J; junction bases left unmatched: 4. The CDR3 totals 14 residues. Germline CDR1 is MNHNS and CDR2 is SASEGT. The CDR3, as DNA: TGTGCCAGCAGTGAAGGGGGCAGGGGGTACGAGCAGTACTTC. Translating it yields CASSEGGRGYEQYF.

This clonotype was seen many times. The rearrangement joins TRBV20-1 to TRBJ2-5; a possible D gene is TRBD1 (5 bases). The ends were cut back, 0 bases at V and 7 bases at J, with 12 bases in the middle. The length of the CDR3 is 13 residues. Looked up from germline, CDR1 is DFQATT and CDR2 is SNEGSKA (reference sequence). The CDR3 here is CSAREAGMGTQYF. The CDR3 region has the DNA TGCAGTGCTAGAGAGGCAGGGATGGGGACCCAGTACTTC.

This clonotype was picked up many times. This chain joins TRBV2 and TRBJ1-6; D is ambiguous. This CDR3 region has 13 residues. V lost 5 bases and J 7 bases, leaving 9 bases between the germline ends. The germline gives CDR1 SNHLY, CDR2 FYNNEI. The CDR3 nucleotides are TGTGCCAGCAGTAGGACGGTGAATTCACCCCTCCACTTT. This gives the protein CASSRTVNSPLHF.

This clonotype has a count of ten or more. The genes are TRBV7-9 and TRBJ1-2; D call uncertain. This CDR3 is 14 amino acids long. V gave up 6 bases and J gave up 7 bases, with 18 bases separating them. CDR1 is SEHNR and CDR2 is FQNEAQ in the germline V gene (reference sequence). The CDR3, as DNA: TGTGCCAGCAGGTCCCCTTCCGGTCCGTCTGGCTACACCTTC. This codes for CASRSPSGPSGYTF.

This chain links TRBV7-9 with TRBJ2-5; D unclear. The ends were cut back, 7 bases at V and 2 bases at J, with 14 bases in the middle. This CDR3 contains 14 residues. Per the germline V gene, CDR1 is SEHNR and CDR2 is FQNEAQ (reference sequence). The CDR3: CASTQRTQQETQYF. The CDR3 DNA reads TGTGCCAGCACGCAAAGAACACAACAAGAGACCCAGTACTTC.

This clonotype was detected once. This sequence joins TRBV6-5 and TRBJ1-4; D is possibly TRBD1 (6 bases). V lost 0 bases and J 8 bases, leaving 13 bases between the germline ends. From germline, CDR1 is MNHEY and CDR2 SVGAGI. This CDR3 has 15 amino acids. The CDR3 region is CASSYSTGAREKLFF. The CDR3 DNA reads as TGTGCCAGCAGTTACTCGACAGGCGCAAGAGAAAAACTGTTTTTT.

Many counts were recorded for this clonotype. J is TRBJ1-1 and V is TRBV6-2 or TRBV6-3; D ambiguous. Between the trimmed V and J ends, which lost 7 bases and 3 bases, there was a span of 6 bases. Germline-derived CDR1 and CDR2 are MNHEY and SVGEGT. This CDR3 has 11 amino acids. The CDR3 loop is CASKRDTEAFF. The DNA of the CDR3 is TGTGCCAGCAAAAGGGACACTGAAGCTTTCTTT.

This clonotype has a handful of counts. The chain couples TRBV12-3 or TRBV12-4 to TRBJ2-3; 11 positions agree with TRBD2. J lost 0 bases, V lost 3 bases, and 5 bases had no gene match. CDR3 size: 17 residues. The CDR3: CASSLSSGGFSTDTQYF. In DNA form, the CDR3 reads TGTGCCAGCAGTTTGTCTAGCGGGGGGTTCAGCACAGATACGCAGTATTTT.

This clonotype was picked up a small number of times. This rearrangement joins TRBV12-3 or TRBV12-4 to TRBJ1-2; no reliable D call. The CDR3 contains 15 residues. Trimming shortened V by 3 bases and J by 3 bases, and 14 bases separated the two germline ends. The DNA for the CDR3 is TGTGCCAGCAGTTTGTCAGGATCCATGTACTATGGCTACACCTTC. Residues: CASSLSGSMYYGYTF.

This chain joins TRBV24-1 and TRBJ1-5, with D possibly matching TRBD1 (6 bases). The V and J ends lost 3 bases and 4 bases respectively, with 12 bases between them. The CDR3 length is 15 residues. Germline lookup yields CDR1 KGHDR and CDR2 SFDVKD. CDR3 sequence (DNA): TGTGCCACCAGTGATCAACAGGGAGGTAATCAGCCCCAGCATTTT. Its protein product is CATSDQQGGNQPQHF.

This clonotype has a handful of counts. J is TRBJ2-1 and V is TRBV20-1; unclear D gene. Trimming stripped 4 bases from V and 2 bases from J, with 0 bases between. Germline assignment: CDR1 DFQATT and CDR2 SNEGSKA (reference sequence). The length of the CDR3 is 10 residues. This CDR3 is CSATYNEQFF. The CDR3, as DNA: TGCAGTGCTACCTACAATGAGCAGTTCTTC.

The genes are TRBV27 and TRBJ1-4; D is uncertain. CDR3 length: 14 residues. Per the germline V gene, CDR1 is MNHEY and CDR2 is SMNVEV (reference sequence). Trimming pared 5 bases from V and 7 bases from J, leaving 14 bases between. The CDR3 nucleotides read TGTGCCAGCAGTCCCCAGGCACTACGTGAAAAACTGTTTTTT. As protein: CASSPQALREKLFF.

The gene calls are TRBV7-9 and TRBJ2-7; 12 nucleotides agree with TRBD2. The J segment lost 2 bases and the V segment lost 7 bases, leaving 9 bases of the junction unmatched. There are 16 residues in the CDR3. From germline, CDR1 is SEHNR and CDR2 FQNEAQ (reference sequence). The CDR3 nucleotides are TGTGCCAGCACCCCAGACCTAGCGGGGGGGACCTACGAGCAGTACTTC. It encodes CASTPDLAGGTYEQYF.

This clonotype was observed a handful of times. The rearrangement links TRBV28 to TRBJ2-7; D is perhaps TRBD1 (5 bases). The CDR3 consists of 14 residues. Germline CDR1 reads MDHEN; CDR2 reads SYDVKM. Trimming took 2 bases from V and 5 from J, leaving 13 bases between them. As DNA, the CDR3 is TGTGCCAGCAGTTTAACCCAGGGTAACAACGAGCAGTACTTC. Translated: CASSLTQGNNEQYF.

V is TRBV7-9 and J is TRBJ2-7; tentative D call: TRBD1 (5 bases). Trimming took 3 bases from V and 2 from J, leaving 17 bases between them. Germline V gene sequence: CDR1 SEHNR, CDR2 FQNEAQ (reference sequence). The CDR3 is 16 amino acids. CDR3 nucleotide sequence: TGTGCCAGCAGCTTGGTGGGGCTTAGTGCTCCCTACGAGCAGTACTTC. It codes for CASSLVGLSAPYEQYF.

The chain has TRBV6-2 or TRBV6-3 and TRBJ2-7; D gene ambiguous. Trimming left V 7 bases short and J 0 bases short, with 16 bases between. Germline CDR1 is MNHEY and CDR2 is SVGEGT. The CDR3 sequence is 15 residues long. CDR3 DNA: TGTGCCAGCATTAGAGACGCCTCGAGCTCCTACGAGCAGTACTTC. This gives the protein CASIRDASSSYEQYF.

This clonotype came up many times. This chain connects TRBV7-6 to TRBJ2-2; D is ambiguous. In germline, CDR1 is SGHVS, CDR2 FNYEAQ. V lost 5 bases to trimming and J lost 2 bases, with 21 bases between them. This CDR3 is built from 18 residues. CDR3: CASSPFLRPTQNTGELFF. CDR3 nucleotides: TGTGCCAGCAGCCCATTCTTACGACCGACCCAAAACACCGGGGAGCTGTTTTTT.

The rearrangement uses TRBV7-9 and TRBJ1-5; 10 bases match TRBD1. V gave up 5 bases and J gave up 5 bases; unmatched junction bases: 3. Per the germline V gene, CDR1 is SEHNR and CDR2 is FQNEAQ (reference sequence). This CDR3 spans 14 amino acids. The CDR3 region is CASSRTGGDQPQHF. The CDR3 DNA sequence: TGTGCCAGCAGCAGGACAGGGGGGGATCAGCCCCAGCATTTT.

This clonotype was seen more than once but under ten times. In nucleotides, the CDR3 is TGTGCCATCACCAGACAGGGGGACTATGGCTACACCTTC. This encodes CAITRQGDYGYTF. The gene calls are TRBV10-3 and TRBJ1-2; 9 positions match TRBD1. Germline CDR1 and CDR2: ENHRY and SYGVKD. V was pared by 7 bases and J by 3 bases, with 3 bases of the junction left unmatched. CDR3 size: 13 residues.